The clone carrying this TCR beta chain was seen only a few times. The antigen is unknown. V was shortened by 0 bases and J by 0 bases, with 10 bases between the two germline ends. The germline CDR1 and CDR2 sequences are SGHRS and YFSETQ. The CDR3 runs to 16 residues. The sample belongs to a study of CD8 T cells in ankylosing spondylitis. General study results and limits: A motif in TCR beta, a set of eight or nine highly homologous variants, appeared characteristic of ankylosing spondylitis blood.

TCRdb reanalysed the 5' RACE reads using MiXCR and keeps one entry per CDR3 protein. The sample lists fewer than 500,000 distinct CDR3 sequences; around 26% were seen once. Sequenced sample: blood, either unsorted or a sorted T cell fraction (not recorded which). The chain carries TRBV5-1 and TRBJ2-1; D possibly corresponds to TRBD2 (6 bases). This clonotype originated in a male donor with ankylosing spondylitis. CDR3 DNA: TGCGCCAGCAGCTTGGGGGGCGGGAACTCCTACAATGAGCAGTTCTTC. Its translation is CASSLGGGNSYNEQFF.